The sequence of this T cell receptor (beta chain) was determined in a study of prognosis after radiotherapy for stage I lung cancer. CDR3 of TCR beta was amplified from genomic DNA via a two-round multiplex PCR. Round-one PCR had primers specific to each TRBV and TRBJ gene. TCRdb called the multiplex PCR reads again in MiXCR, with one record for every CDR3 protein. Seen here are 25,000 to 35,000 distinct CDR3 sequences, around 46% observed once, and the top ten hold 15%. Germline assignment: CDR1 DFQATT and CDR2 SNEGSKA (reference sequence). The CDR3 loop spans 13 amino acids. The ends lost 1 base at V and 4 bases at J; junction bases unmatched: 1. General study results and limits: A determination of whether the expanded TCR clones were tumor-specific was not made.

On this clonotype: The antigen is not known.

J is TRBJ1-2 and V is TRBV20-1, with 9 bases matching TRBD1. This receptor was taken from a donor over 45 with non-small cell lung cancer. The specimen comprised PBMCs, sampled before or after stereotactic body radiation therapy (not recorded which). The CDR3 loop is CSARAGQGYGYTF. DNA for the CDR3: TGCAGTGCTAGAGCGGGACAGGGCTATGGCTACACCTTC.